Below are 19 T cell receptor beta chains sequenced from a single sample in a study of blood T cell repertoires in COVID-19. Generated by immunoSEQ multiplex PCR, the TCRdb table keeps only in-frame clones and is missing some. The sample has about 410,000 clones, roughly 89% seen once; the top ten hold about 1.7%. What was sequenced was PBMCs or T cells enriched from blood (not recorded which). Receptor source: a woman in her twenties or thirties who had recovered from COVID-19.

The chain links TRBV29-1 to TRBJ1-1; D is undetermined. The CDR3 extends over 12 amino acids. Trimming stripped 7 bases from V and 1 base from J, with 10 bases between. CDR1 is SQVTM, CDR2 ANQGSEA, per germline. CDR3 bases: TGCAGCGGAATTCGAGGGAACACTGAAGCTTTCTTT. Protein: CSGIRGNTEAFF.

V is TRBV3-1 (or the pseudogene TRBV3-2) and J is TRBJ2-7, with D hard to call. V shed 1 base and J shed 2 bases, with 6 bases lying between them. The CDR3 runs 13 residues. The germline V gene has CDR1 LGHDT and CDR2 YNNKEL (reference sequence). CDR3 sequence: CASSQVRAYEQYF. CDR3 in DNA: TGTGCCAGCAGCCAAGTCCGAGCCTACGAGCAGTACTTC.

This chain joins TRBV4-1 and TRBJ2-7; 10 bases are shared with TRBD1. Unmatched junction bases numbered 5, after V lost 5 bases and J lost 4 bases. This CDR3 region has 14 residues. The germline CDR1 and CDR2 sequences are MGHRA and YSYEKL. The DNA of the CDR3 is TGCGCCAGCAGCGGGGACAGGGGTAATTACGAGCAGTACTTC. Translation: CASSGDRGNYEQYF.

The chain joins TRBV19 to TRBJ2-1, with a tentative D call TRBD2 (6 bases). Germline V gene sequence: CDR1 LNHDA, CDR2 SQIVND (reference sequence). The CDR3 runs to 16 residues. The V end was cut by 3 bases, the J end by 10 bases, with 22 bases between. CDR3 bases: TGTGCCAGTAGTATTCGATCGGGAGCTTTTCTAGGGGAGCAGTTCTTC. As protein: CASSIRSGAFLGEQFF.

The chain links TRBV7-3 to TRBJ2-1; 9 bases are a match to TRBD2. The CDR3 loop spans 16 amino acids. Germline lookup yields CDR1 SGHTA and CDR2 FQGTGA. V was clipped by 0 bases and J by 8 bases; unmatched bases: 8. The CDR3: CASSLTIASGTDEQFF. The DNA for the CDR3 is TGTGCCAGCAGCTTAACGATTGCTAGCGGGACCGATGAGCAGTTCTTC.

This rearrangement joins TRBV20-1 to TRBJ2-7; TRBD1 is a possible D gene (6 bases). CDR3 size: 11 residues. Germline loops: CDR1 DFQATT, CDR2 SNEGSKA (reference sequence). The germline V and J ends were trimmed by 5 bases and 4 bases, with 9 bases remaining between them. In DNA, the CDR3 is TGCAGTGCTGTTCAGGGGTACGAGCAGTACTTC. This codes for CSAVQGYEQYF.

V gene TRBV27 combines with J gene TRBJ1-5, with TRBD1 matching 7 bases. CDR3 length: 15 amino acids. Per germline, CDR1 MNHEY and CDR2 SMNVEV (reference sequence). V lost 0 bases to trimming and J lost 4 bases; unmatched junction nucleotides: 3. Written as DNA, the CDR3 is TGTGCCAGCAGTTTATCAGGGACAGCGAATCAGCCCCAGCATTTT. Encoded protein: CASSLSGTANQPQHF.

The genes are TRBV28 and TRBJ1-2; possible D gene TRBD1, 5 bases. This CDR3 is 15 amino acids long. Germline loops: CDR1 MDHEN, CDR2 SYDVKM. The V end was cut by 6 bases, the J end by 1 base, with 15 bases between. CDR3 nucleotide sequence: TGTGCCAGCAGAGGGACTCCAGCCCTTAACTATGGCTACACCTTC. Translating it yields CASRGTPALNYGYTF.

The chain employs TRBV19 and TRBJ1-5, with D possibly matching TRBD1 (5 bases). CDR1 LNHDA and CDR2 SQIVND come from the germline V gene (reference sequence). Trimming shortened V by 5 bases and J by 0 bases, and 8 bases separated the two germline ends. This CDR3 is 14 amino acids long. The CDR3 reads CASSRGISNQPQHF. The CDR3 bases are TGTGCCAGTAGTCGGGGGATTAGCAATCAGCCCCAGCATTTT. Using reference TRBV19 and TRBJ1-5 for the parts outside the CDR3, the full variable domain is DGGITQSPKYLFRKEGQNVTLSCEQNLNHDAMYWYRQDPGQGLRLIYYSQIVNDFQKGDIAEGYSVSREKKESFPLTVTSAQKNPTAFYLCASSRGISNQPQHFGDGTRLSIL.

The V gene is TRBV28, the J gene TRBJ1-4; 8 nucleotides agree with TRBD1. Germline loops: CDR1 MDHEN, CDR2 SYDVKM. Trimming removed 4 bases from V and 7 bases from J; junction bases left unmatched: 11. This CDR3 has 16 amino acids. As DNA, the CDR3 is TGTGCCAGCAGTTCCATACAGGGGGGAAGGGGTGAAAAACTGTTTTTT. Protein: CASSSIQGGRGEKLFF. The full variable domain, its missing parts supplied by reference TRBV28 and TRBJ1-4, is DVKVTQSSRYLVKRTGEKVFLECVQDMDHENMFWYRQDPGLGLRLIYFSYDVKMKEKGDIPEGYSVSREKKERFSLILESASTNQTSMYLCASSSIQGGRGEKLFFGSGTQLSVL.

This chain uses TRBV30 with TRBJ1-4; no clear D. V was clipped by 6 bases and J by 7 bases, with 15 bases between them. This CDR3 has 13 amino acids. Germline CDR1 is GTSNPN and CDR2 is SVGIG (reference sequence). CDR3 amino acids: CACLNTAGEKLFF. The CDR3 DNA is TGTGCCTGCCTAAACACAGCGGGTGAAAAACTGTTTTTT.

This rearrangement joins TRBV6-6 to TRBJ1-4; TRBD1 is a possible D gene (6 bases). Germline CDR1 MNHNY, CDR2 SVGAGI (reference sequence). This CDR3 is 16 amino acids long. Trimming left V 6 bases short and J 5 bases short, with 19 bases between. The CDR3 DNA follows: TGTGCCAGCAGCTATAATCCGGGACACCAAAATGAAAAACTGTTTTTT. Encoded protein: CASSYNPGHQNEKLFF.

CDR3: CAITAGEDSETQYF. The CDR3 nucleotides read TGTGCCATCACTGCCGGGGAGGATTCAGAGACCCAGTACTTC. The chain is built from TRBV10-3 and TRBJ2-5; maybe TRBD2 (6 bases). Germline-derived CDR1 and CDR2 are ENHRY and SYGVKD. This CDR3 comprises 14 residues. Trimming pared 7 bases from V and 4 bases from J, leaving 16 bases between.

V and J are TRBV3-1 (or the pseudogene TRBV3-2) and TRBJ2-7; D gene uncertain. The V end was cut by 5 bases, the J end by 3 bases, with 5 bases between. CDR3 length equals 11 residues. CDR1 is LGHDT, CDR2 YNNKEL, per germline (reference sequence). For the CDR3, the DNA is TGTGCCAGCAGCTCCATCTACGAGCAGTACTTC. Translation gives CASSSIYEQYF.

The chain has TRBV7-3 and TRBJ2-1, with 11 nucleotides matching TRBD2. Germline assignment: CDR1 SGHTA and CDR2 FQGTGA. This CDR3 is built from 21 residues. With 2 bases clipped from V and 3 bases from J, the junction kept 18 bases outside the gene matches. CDR3 nucleotide sequence: TGTGCCAGCAGCTTAGAAAGTATGGGTCTAGCGGGAGGTTGGGGCTACAATGAGCAGTTCTTC. Translated: CASSLESMGLAGGWGYNEQFF.

This clone was detected a few times. This chain uses TRBV10-3 with TRBJ1-2, with 7 bases that match TRBD1. The trim removed 6 bases at V and 8 bases at J, leaving 9 bases unmatched. This CDR3 has 13 amino acids. Germline V gene lookup returns CDR1 ENHRY and CDR2 SYGVKD. The CDR3 sequence is CAIRGTAQRGYTF. CDR3 nucleotide sequence: TGTGCCATCAGGGGGACAGCCCAGCGCGGCTACACCTTC.

This chain connects TRBV7-3 to TRBJ2-1; D perhaps matches TRBD2 (6 bases). This CDR3 has 12 amino acids. V was shortened by 2 bases and J by 10 bases, with 9 bases between the two germline ends. CDR1 SGHTA and CDR2 FQGTGA come from the germline V gene. CDR3 nucleotide sequence: TGTGCCAGCAGCTTAGGGGGGAAGGAGCAGTTCTTC. Protein sequence: CASSLGGKEQFF.

This clone was seen only once. CDR3 in amino acids: CASSLGPGSDEQYF. The CDR3 nucleotides read TGCGCCAGCAGCTTGGGACCGGGGTCCGACGAGCAGTACTTC. The chain carries TRBV5-1 and TRBJ2-7, with a tentative D call TRBD2 (5 bases). Trimming removed 0 bases at V and 5 bases at J, with 12 bases between. The germline V gene has CDR1 SGHRS and CDR2 YFSETQ. The CDR3 is 14 amino acids.

The CDR3 loop is CAWSVFAGGPNGELFF. For the CDR3, the DNA is TGTGCCTGGAGTGTATTTGCGGGAGGGCCTAACGGGGAGCTGTTTTTT. The chain recombines TRBV30 with TRBJ2-2; 9 nucleotides match TRBD2. The V gene end was trimmed by 0 bases and the J gene end by 7 bases; junction bases not matched to a gene: 9. This CDR3 contains 16 residues. Looked up from germline, CDR1 is GTSNPN and CDR2 is SVGIG (reference sequence).